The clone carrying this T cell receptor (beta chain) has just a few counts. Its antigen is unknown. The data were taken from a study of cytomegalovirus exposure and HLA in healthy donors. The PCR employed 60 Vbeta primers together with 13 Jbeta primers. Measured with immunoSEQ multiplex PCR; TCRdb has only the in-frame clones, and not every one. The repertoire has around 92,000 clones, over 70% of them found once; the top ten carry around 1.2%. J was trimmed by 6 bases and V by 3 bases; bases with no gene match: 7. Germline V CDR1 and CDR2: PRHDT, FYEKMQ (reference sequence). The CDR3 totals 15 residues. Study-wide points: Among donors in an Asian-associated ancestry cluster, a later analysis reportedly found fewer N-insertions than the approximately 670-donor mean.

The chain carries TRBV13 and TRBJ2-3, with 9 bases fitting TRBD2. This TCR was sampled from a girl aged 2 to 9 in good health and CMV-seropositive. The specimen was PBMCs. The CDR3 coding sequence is TGTGCCAGCAGCTTCTATAGCGGGAGTGGGGATACGCAGTATTTT. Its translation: CASSFYSGSGDTQYF.